This section outlines one TCR beta chain sequence together with its context. Its antigen is not yet known. No per-base quality is available; no much larger clone lies one base away. This sample stems from a study of blood T cell repertoires in COVID-19 (dated by TCRdb to the early 2020s). Context from the whole study: The collaborator samples originated in the United States, Italy and Spain and spanned the acute and convalescent phases of COVID-19. The material from the prospective study consisted of cDNA or gDNA derived from T cells, B-cell-depleted T cells, or PBMCs. The dataset comprised deeply sampled blood TCRbeta repertoires from subjects exposed to, actively infected with, or recovered from COVID-19. A freely available public database, intended as a resource for researchers studying the immune response to SARS-CoV-2, is where the repertoires were released. Samples were obtained from the ongoing ImmuneRACE study (first 160 participants) and from about 1,300 subjects provided by 6 global collaborators. The sample metadata nearly always contained a de-identified subject ID, COVID-19 status, age in years and sex. Where HLA class I and class II types were available, the types were taken from metadata supplied by the sample provider, not from assay-based typing. Overall study results and their limits: Clinical and demographic metadata were provided uncurated, with the amount varying by source and participant.

Each collaborating institution followed its own protocols to collect whole blood in K2EDTA tubes. For TCRbeta analysis, collaborator samples were shipped as frozen whole blood, as isolated PBMCs, or as DNA extracted from either sample type. TCRbeta CDR3 regions were amplified from genomic DNA by means of the immunoSEQ Assay, a bias-controlled multiplex PCR. The original pipeline was this. Nucleated cell counts per sample were estimated from amplification of reference gene primers within the assay. To quantify the absolute abundance of each unique TCRbeta CDR3 rearrangement, sequence reads were collapsed and filtered. For each sample, productive Simpson clonality was calculated as the square root of Simpson's diversity index over productive rearrangements. In TCRdb, the immuneACCESS table is reduced to in-frame sequences with V and J assigned. These tables do not hold every clone; where another copy was compared, an unresolved V gene accounts for under half, and the others remain unexplained. The D gene and trimming were derived from the DNA, and the V and J assignments and clone size from that table. In all, the sample holds around 140,000 clones, and about 80% of those were seen once. About 5.1% of the sample lies in the top ten.

CDR1 and CDR2, looked up from the germline V gene (reference sequence), are LNHDA and SQIVND. Trimming takes 0 bases off V and 16 bases off J; junction bases not matched to a gene: 9. From the cysteine through the phenylalanine, the CDR3 covers 13 amino acids. Only the CDR3 DNA stays, 39 bases, in frame from base 1. Sequenced: peripheral blood. The chain is made from TRBV19 and TRBJ1-5, with TRBD1 identical over 7 junction bases. This clonotype was sampled from a human donor in a cohort sampled during active COVID-19. The nucleotide sequence reads TGTGCCAGTAGTATAGACCTGAAGGGGGCCAAACATTTT. It is translated as CASSIDLKGAKHF.